The 10 T cell receptor beta chains listed next were all sequenced from one sample in a study of blood T cell repertoires in COVID-19. Assay used: immunoSEQ multiplex PCR; TCRdb lists only in-frame clones, some missing. Among around 84,000 clones listed, 70% to 75% were seen once. The sequencing sample was made of peripheral blood. The receptor source for this set is a man in his fifties or sixties with active or convalescent COVID-19.

This chain connects TRBV28 to TRBJ1-5; possible D gene TRBD1, 5 bases. The CDR3 runs 16 residues. Trimming took 3 bases from V and 0 from J, leaving 12 bases between them. CDR1 MDHEN and CDR2 SYDVKM come from the germline V gene. The CDR3 reads CASSFSGRDSNQPQHF. In nucleotides, the CDR3 is TGTGCCAGCAGTTTTTCCGGCAGGGATAGCAATCAGCCCCAGCATTTT.

The chain combines TRBV5-1 with TRBJ2-5; 7 nucleotides agree with TRBD1. Germline loops: CDR1 SGHRS, CDR2 YFSETQ. Trimming at V came to 0 bases and at J to 4 bases, leaving 12 bases not matched to a gene. The CDR3 extends over 17 amino acids. This CDR3 reads CASSLGSTGIRIETQYF. In DNA, the CDR3 is TGCGCCAGCAGCTTGGGGTCGACAGGGATCCGAATAGAGACCCAGTACTTC.

This sequence joins TRBV10-3 and TRBJ1-1; 9 positions agree with TRBD1. The CDR3 contains 13 residues. The ends lost 6 bases at V and 3 bases at J; junction bases unmatched: 2. The V gene's germline CDR1 is ENHRY and CDR2 SYGVKD. As DNA, the CDR3 is TGTGCCATCAGGGGACAGGGTGACACTGAAGCTTTCTTT. Translating it yields CAIRGQGDTEAFF.

The rearrangement links TRBV7-2 to TRBJ2-5; 16 bases line up with TRBD2. The V gene end was trimmed by 8 bases and the J gene end by 5 bases; junction bases not matched to a gene: 14. This CDR3 region has 18 residues. Germline V gene data show CDR1 as SGHTA and CDR2 as FQGNSA. The CDR3 is CASRPGLAGGGRRETQYF. CDR3 in DNA: TGTGCCAGCCGTCCGGGACTAGCGGGGGGGGGCAGACGGGAGACCCAGTACTTC.

The chain joins TRBV19 to TRBJ1-2; 8 nucleotides line up with TRBD1. CDR1 is LNHDA and CDR2 is SQIVND in the germline V gene (reference sequence). The CDR3 totals 16 residues. The V segment lost 6 bases and the J segment 4 bases; nucleotides outside the gene matches: 13. In DNA, the CDR3 is TGTGCCAGTAGCCGGCCAGGGGGCTCCTCCCTCTATGGCTACACCTTC. Amino acids: CASSRPGGSSLYGYTF.

The V and J genes are TRBV7-3 and TRBJ2-1, with 7 bases that match TRBD2. CDR1 and CDR2 from the germline V gene are SGHTA and FQGTGA. There are 15 residues in the CDR3. After removal of 2 bases from V and 7 bases from J, the junction contained 8 bases not matched to a gene. This CDR3 is CASSLGGGPENEQFF. In DNA, the CDR3 is TGTGCCAGCAGCTTAGGCGGGGGTCCGGAGAATGAGCAGTTCTTC.

V and J are TRBV6-5 and TRBJ1-6, with 7 bases fitting TRBD1. The CDR3 extends over 14 amino acids. J lost 9 bases, V lost 7 bases, and 9 bases had no gene match. In germline, CDR1 is MNHEY, CDR2 SVGAGI. The CDR3 is CASTVDRVGSPLHF. The CDR3 DNA is TGTGCCAGCACTGTCGACAGGGTAGGTTCACCCCTCCACTTT.

The chain links TRBV7-3 to TRBJ1-1; possible D gene TRBD1, 6 bases. The V gene lost 4 bases and the J gene lost 10 bases, with 19 bases spanning the gap. This CDR3 region has 14 residues. Germline values: CDR1 SGHTA, CDR2 FQGTGA. CDR3 sequence reads: CASSSTKGEGPAFF. CDR3 bases: TGTGCCAGCAGCTCCACAAAGGGGGAGGGCCCAGCTTTCTTT.

This chain uses TRBV10-1 with TRBJ2-1; perhaps TRBD2 as D (5 bases). The germline V gene encodes CDR1 WNHNN and CDR2 SYGVQD (reference sequence). Trimming pared 2 bases from V and 5 bases from J, leaving 13 bases between. This CDR3 is 15 amino acids long. For the CDR3, the DNA is TGCGCCAGCAGTGAGGTTCTAGCTTCTGACAATGAGCAGTTCTTC. Its protein is CASSEVLASDNEQFF.

This clone was seen a handful of times. The chain uses TRBV18 and TRBJ1-1; D is unresolved. The V end was cut by 3 bases, the J end by 3 bases, with 17 bases between. CDR1 and CDR2 from the germline V gene are KGHSH and LQKENI. The CDR3 length is 16 residues. In DNA, the CDR3 is TGTGCCAGCTCACCTAATAATGGCTTCGGGGACACTGAAGCTTTCTTT. Amino acid sequence: CASSPNNGFGDTEAFF.